The present entry profiles one T cell receptor (beta chain) with its context. Its antigen is unknown. Germline V gives CDR1 SNHLY, CDR2 FYNNEI. This CDR3 contains 13 residues. V shed 8 bases and J 7 bases; nucleotides not matched to a gene: 6. These data originate in a study of shared clonotypes between healthy human individuals. Study-wide results and limits: An expected dependence of interdonor clonotype sharing on sequencing depth was noted. Non-shared clonotypes showed lower generation probabilities than clonotypes common to all four donors. Of the naive CD4 clonotypes, roughly 5% were shared across a few donors.

Naive CD8 isolation took CD45RO-negative cells positively selected for CCR7 and excluded terminally differentiated effector memory CD45RA+ cells. Data came from immunoSEQ multiplex PCR; TCRdb stores just in-frame clones and leaves some out. The table shows a few million clones, with 90% to 95% occurring only once. The chain combines TRBV2 with TRBJ2-1; 9 bases align to TRBD2. The sequence came from a man aged 18 to 35 in good health. Some clones in this sample may be carry-over from other donors' samples. Sequenced: naive CD8+ T cells from PBMCs. CDR3: CASEELAGNEQFF. The CDR3 DNA reads as TGTGCCAGCGAAGAACTAGCGGGTAATGAGCAGTTCTTC.